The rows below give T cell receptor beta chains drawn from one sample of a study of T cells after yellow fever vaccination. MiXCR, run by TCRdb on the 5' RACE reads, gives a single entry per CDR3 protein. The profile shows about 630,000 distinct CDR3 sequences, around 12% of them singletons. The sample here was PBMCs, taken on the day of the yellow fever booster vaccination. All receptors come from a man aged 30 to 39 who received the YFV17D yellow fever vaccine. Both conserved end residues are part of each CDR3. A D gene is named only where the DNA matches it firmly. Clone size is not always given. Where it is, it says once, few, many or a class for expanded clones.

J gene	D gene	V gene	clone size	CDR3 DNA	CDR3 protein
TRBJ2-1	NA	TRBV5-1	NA	TGCGCCAGCAGCTCCTCTCGGGCGACAGATGAGCAGTTCTTC	CASSSSRATDEQFF
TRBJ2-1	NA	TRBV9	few	TGTGCCAGCAGCGTAGATGGCGTAAGCTCCTACAATGAGCAGTTCTTC	CASSVDGVSSYNEQFF
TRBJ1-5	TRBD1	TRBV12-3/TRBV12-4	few	TGTGCCAGCAGTACAGGGGAAATCGACCAGCCCCAGCATTTT	CASSTGEIDQPQHF
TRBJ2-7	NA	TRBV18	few	TGTGCCAGCTCACCACCAGGTGCGGAGCCGGGGGCCTACGAGCAGTACTTC	CASSPPGAEPGAYEQYF
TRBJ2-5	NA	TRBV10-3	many	TGTGCCATAGCAGCTAGGATTCAAGAGACCCAGTACTTC	CAIAARIQETQYF
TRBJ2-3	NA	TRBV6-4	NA	TGTGCCAGCAGTGACTCCGGAAAAACAGATACGCAGTATTTT	CASSDSGKTDTQYF
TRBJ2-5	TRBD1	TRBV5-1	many	TGCGCCAGCAGCTGGCAGGGGGAAGAGACCCAGTACTTC	CASSWQGEETQYF
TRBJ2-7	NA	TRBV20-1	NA	TGCAGTGCATGGACCCGGGGTCCCTACGAGCAGTACTTC	CSAWTRGPYEQYF
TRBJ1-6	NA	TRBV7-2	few	TGTGCCAGCAGCCCTTTACATAATTCACCCCTCCACTTT	CASSPLHNSPLHF
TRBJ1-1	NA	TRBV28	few	TGTGCCAGCATACACCGGGACGGTCACACTGAAGCTTTCTTT	CASIHRDGHTEAFF
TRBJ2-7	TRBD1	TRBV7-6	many	TGTGCCAGCAGCTTGGACAGGGGGTACTACGAGCAGTACTTC	CASSLDRGYYEQYF
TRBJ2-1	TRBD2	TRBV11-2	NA	TGTGCCAGCAGCTTAGAGATCGGACTAGCGGGAAACTACAATGAGCAGTTCTTC	CASSLEIGLAGNYNEQFF
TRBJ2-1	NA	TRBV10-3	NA	TGTGCCATCAGTGCAGGGGCAGTGTCCTACAATGAGCAGTTCTTC	CAISAGAVSYNEQFF
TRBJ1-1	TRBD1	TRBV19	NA	TGTGCCAGTAGCGACAGGGGAATGAACACTGAAGCTTTCTTT	CASSDRGMNTEAFF
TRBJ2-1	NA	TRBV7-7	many	TGTGCTAGCAGCTTCGGCAGGGGTAGAAACGATGAGCAGTTCTTC	CASSFGRGRNDEQFF
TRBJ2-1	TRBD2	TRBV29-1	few	TGCAGCGTTGAAGGATTAGCGGGAGGTGGGGATGAGCAGTTCTTC	CSVEGLAGGGDEQFF
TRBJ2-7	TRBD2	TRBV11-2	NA	TGTGCCAGCACGCGGACTAGCGGGAGTCCCTACGAGCAGTACTTC	CASTRTSGSPYEQYF
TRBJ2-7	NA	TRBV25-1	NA	TGTGCCAGCAGTGGTGTAGTATACCCCTACGAGCAGTACTTC	CASSGVVYPYEQYF
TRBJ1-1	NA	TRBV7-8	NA	TGTGCCAGCAGCTTAGCACAATACACAGGGTTCAACACTGAAGCTTTCTTT	CASSLAQYTGFNTEAFF
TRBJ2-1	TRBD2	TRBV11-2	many	TGTGCCAGCAGCTTAGGGGGGACTAGCGGGAGGGCCATCCTCGATGAGCAGTTCTTC	CASSLGGTSGRAILDEQFF
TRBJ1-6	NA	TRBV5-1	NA	TGCGCCAGCAGCTTGGCGGCGGATAATTCACCCCTCCACTTT	CASSLAADNSPLHF
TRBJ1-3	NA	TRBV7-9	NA	TGTGCCAGCAGCTCCCACTGGGGGGACGTTGAGGCGGACACCATATATTTT	CASSSHWGDVEADTIYF
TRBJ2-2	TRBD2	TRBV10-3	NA	TGTGCCATCAGTGAGTCGGGGCGGGGGTTCGCGAACACCGGGGAGCTGTTTTTT	CAISESGRGFANTGELFF
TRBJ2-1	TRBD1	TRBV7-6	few	TGTGCCAGCAGCGCCGGGACAGGGACTGGTGAGCAGTTCTTC	CASSAGTGTGEQFF
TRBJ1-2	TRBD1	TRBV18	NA	TGTGCCAGCTCACCCACGGGGACAGGGTCCTATGGCTACACCTTC	CASSPTGTGSYGYTF
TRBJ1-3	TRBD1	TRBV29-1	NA	TGCAGCGCTGGGACAGACGGCTCTGGAAACACCATATATTTT	CSAGTDGSGNTIYF
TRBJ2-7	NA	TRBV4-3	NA	TGCGCCAGCAGCCAAGAACCGGGACCAGCCTACGAGCAGTACTTC	CASSQEPGPAYEQYF
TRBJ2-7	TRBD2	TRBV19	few	TGTGCCAGTAGTATCGTGTCGCGGGGGTCCTATACCGAGCAGTACTTC	CASSIVSRGSYTEQYF
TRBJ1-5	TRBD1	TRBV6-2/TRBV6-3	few	TGTGCCAGCCGACAGACAGGGGTCTCGAATCAGCCCCAGCATTTT	CASRQTGVSNQPQHF
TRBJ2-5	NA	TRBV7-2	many	TGTGCCAGCAGCGCTCACAGGGTCGGAGAGACCCAGTACTTC	CASSAHRVGETQYF
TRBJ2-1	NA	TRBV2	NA	TGTGCCAGCAGTGCGGGCCCAAAAAATGAGCAGTTCTTC	CASSAGPKNEQFF
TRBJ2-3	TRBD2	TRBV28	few	TGTGCCAGCAGTTCGGCGGGAGGGCCAGGAGATACGCAGTATTTT	CASSSAGGPGDTQYF
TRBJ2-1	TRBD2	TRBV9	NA	TGTGCCAACTCCCCGGGAGGGATTCTGCGGGCCTACAATGAGCAGTTCTTC	CANSPGGILRAYNEQFF
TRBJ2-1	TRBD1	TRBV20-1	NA	TGCAGTGCTAGAAGGGACAGGGGATCGATATATGAGCAGTTCTTC	CSARRDRGSIYEQFF
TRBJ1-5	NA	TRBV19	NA	TGTGCCAGTAGTTACACAGGGCCTCAGCCCCAGCATTTT	CASSYTGPQPQHF
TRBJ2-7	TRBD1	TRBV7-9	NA	TGTGCCAGCAGCTCACGGACAGGGCCTTACGGCGAGCAGTACTTC	CASSSRTGPYGEQYF
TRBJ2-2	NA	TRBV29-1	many	TGCAGCGTGGATCGGTGGGAGTCCGGGGAGCTGTTTTTT	CSVDRWESGELFF
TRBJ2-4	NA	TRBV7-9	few	TGTGCCAGCAGCTTCTTACAGGGATCAAACATTCAGTACTTC	CASSFLQGSNIQYF
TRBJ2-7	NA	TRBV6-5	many	TGTGCCAGCAGTTACGATACTAGCTTCTCGTACGAGCAGTACTTC	CASSYDTSFSYEQYF
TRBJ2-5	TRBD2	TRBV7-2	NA	TGTGCCAGCAGCTTAGGCCCGGGGGGGATACAAGAGACCCAGTACTTC	CASSLGPGGIQETQYF
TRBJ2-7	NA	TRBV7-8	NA	TGTGCCAGCACCAGAGGGTTAGGGTTACCCTACGTGCAGTACTTC	CASTRGLGLPYVQYF
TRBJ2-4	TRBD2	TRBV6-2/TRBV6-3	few	TGTGCCAGCAGCCGCGGGACTAGCGGGGGAAGATCGACCCAAGCCAAAAACATTCAGTACTTC	CASSRGTSGGRSTQAKNIQYF
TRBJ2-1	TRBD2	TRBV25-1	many	TGTGCCAGCAGTCGCACTAGCGGGACTTCGGATGAGCAGTTCTTC	CASSRTSGTSDEQFF